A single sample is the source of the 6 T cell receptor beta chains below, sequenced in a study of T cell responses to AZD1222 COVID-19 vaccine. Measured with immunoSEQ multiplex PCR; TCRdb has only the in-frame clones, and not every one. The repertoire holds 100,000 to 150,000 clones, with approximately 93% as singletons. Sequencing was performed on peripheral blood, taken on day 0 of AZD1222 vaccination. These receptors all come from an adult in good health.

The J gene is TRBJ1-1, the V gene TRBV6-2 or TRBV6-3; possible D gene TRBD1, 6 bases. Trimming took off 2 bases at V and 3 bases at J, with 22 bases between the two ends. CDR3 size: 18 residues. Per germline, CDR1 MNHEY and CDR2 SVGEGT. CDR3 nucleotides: TGTGCCAGCAGTTACGAGTGGGGGCCAGTGAGTTGGGACACTGAAGCTTTCTTT. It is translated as CASSYEWGPVSWDTEAFF.

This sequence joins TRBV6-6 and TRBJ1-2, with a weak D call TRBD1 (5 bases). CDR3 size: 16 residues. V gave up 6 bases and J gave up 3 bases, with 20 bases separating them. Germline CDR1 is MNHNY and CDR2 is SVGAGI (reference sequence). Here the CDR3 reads CASRSRRQSVDYGYTF. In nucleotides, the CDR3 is TGTGCCAGCAGGTCGCGTCGACAGAGCGTCGACTATGGCTACACCTTC.

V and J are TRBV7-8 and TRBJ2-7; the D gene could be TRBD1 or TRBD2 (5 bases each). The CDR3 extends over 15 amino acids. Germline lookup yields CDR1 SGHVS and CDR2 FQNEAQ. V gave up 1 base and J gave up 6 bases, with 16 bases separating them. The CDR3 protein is CASSLVGTWGGEQYF. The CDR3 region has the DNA TGTGCCAGCAGCTTAGTCGGGACGTGGGGCGGCGAGCAGTACTTC.

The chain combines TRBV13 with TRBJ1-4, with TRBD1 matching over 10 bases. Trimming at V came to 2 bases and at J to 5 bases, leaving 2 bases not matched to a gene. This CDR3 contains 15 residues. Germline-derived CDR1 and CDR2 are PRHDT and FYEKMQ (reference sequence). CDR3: CASSLWTGGNEKLFF. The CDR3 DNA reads TGTGCCAGCAGCTTATGGACAGGGGGAAATGAAAAACTGTTTTTT.

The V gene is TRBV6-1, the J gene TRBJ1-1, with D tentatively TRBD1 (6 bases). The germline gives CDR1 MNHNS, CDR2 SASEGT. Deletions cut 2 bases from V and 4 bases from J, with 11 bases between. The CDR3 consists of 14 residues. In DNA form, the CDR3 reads TGTGCCAGCAGTGAAATGGGGGGCGGCACTGAAGCTTTCTTT. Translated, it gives CASSEMGGGTEAFF.

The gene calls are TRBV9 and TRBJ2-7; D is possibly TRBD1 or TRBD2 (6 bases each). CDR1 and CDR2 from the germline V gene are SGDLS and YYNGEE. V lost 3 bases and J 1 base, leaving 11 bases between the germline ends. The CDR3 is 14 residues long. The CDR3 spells CASSEGGHSYEQYF. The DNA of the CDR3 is TGTGCCAGCAGCGAGGGGGGACATTCCTACGAGCAGTACTTC.